This T cell receptor (beta chain) was identified during a study of blood T cell repertoires in COVID-19 (dated by TCRdb to about 2020). Study-wide context: Samples from collaborators originated in the United States, Italy and Spain and spanned both the acute and convalescent phases of COVID-19. The prospective study material was composed of cDNA or gDNA derived from T cells, B-cell-depleted T cells, or PBMCs. Deeply sampled blood TCRbeta repertoires from subjects exposed to, actively infected with, or recovered from COVID-19 were included in the dataset. The repertoires were released in a freely available public database intended as a resource for research on the immune response to SARS-CoV-2. Samples were obtained from the ongoing ImmuneRACE study (first 160 participants) and from some 1,300 subjects provided by 6 global collaborators. The sample metadata nearly always contained a de-identified subject ID, COVID-19 status, age in years and sex. Where HLA class I and class II types were available, the types were taken from metadata supplied by the sample provider, not from assay-based typing. The research as a whole found: How much clinical and demographic metadata was included differed by source and by participant, and the metadata was provided uncurated.

A remark on this clone: What antigen it recognizes has not been identified. No base quality information exists; no much larger clone differs at one position.

The immunoSEQ Assay, a bias-controlled multiplex PCR, was used to amplify TCRbeta CDR3 regions from genomic DNA. Turning to the authors' computational methods: Within the assay, amplification of reference gene primers was used to estimate how many nucleated cells each sample contained. Sequence reads were collapsed and filtered to measure the absolute abundance of every unique TCRbeta CDR3 rearrangement. For each sample, productive Simpson clonality was calculated as the square root of Simpson's diversity index across productive rearrangements. TCRdb carries this immuneACCESS record with in-frame sequences only. Its versions omit some clonotypes, under half of them owing to an unresolved V gene in the studies checked, with the rest unexplained. V and J calls and clone size are copied from that table; D and trimming were computed from the DNA. Here the sample has approximately 250,000 clones; about 87% occur a single time. The ten largest clonotypes hold 2.5% to 4% of the sample.

V loses 1 base, J loses 5 bases, and the germline ends lie 11 bases apart. CDR1 and CDR2 are read off the germline V gene as MGHRA and YSYEKL. From the cysteine up to the phenylalanine, the CDR3 has a length of 14 residues. The sequence is cut down to CDR3 DNA, 42 bases in frame from base 1. Enrolling through a virtual design, the prospective study's participants ranged in age from roughly 18 to 90 years and lived across 20 to 25 United States geographic areas. Cohort assignment in the prospective study relied on participant-reported clinical history from a screening survey and a study questionnaire. Exposed participants had been in contact with someone with a PCR-confirmed or clinician-diagnosed COVID-19 case within 2 weeks of study entry. Mobile phlebotomists in the prospective study collected whole blood, serum and a nasopharyngeal or oropharyngeal swab from every participant. Over a roughly 2-month period, participants in the prospective study had the option of providing additional blood draws and questionnaires. Before DNA extraction, prospective study blood samples were shipped either frozen or at room temperature.

Sequencing was done on a sample of PBMCs or T cells enriched from blood (not recorded which). The origin of this receptor is a woman in her 40s who had been exposed to COVID-19. The V and J genes are TRBV4-1 and TRBJ1-2; perhaps TRBD1 is the D gene, with 5 bases matching. The nucleotides read TGCGCCAGCAGCCAAGCGGAGACAGCTTATGGCTACACCTTC. It codes for CASSQAETAYGYTF.